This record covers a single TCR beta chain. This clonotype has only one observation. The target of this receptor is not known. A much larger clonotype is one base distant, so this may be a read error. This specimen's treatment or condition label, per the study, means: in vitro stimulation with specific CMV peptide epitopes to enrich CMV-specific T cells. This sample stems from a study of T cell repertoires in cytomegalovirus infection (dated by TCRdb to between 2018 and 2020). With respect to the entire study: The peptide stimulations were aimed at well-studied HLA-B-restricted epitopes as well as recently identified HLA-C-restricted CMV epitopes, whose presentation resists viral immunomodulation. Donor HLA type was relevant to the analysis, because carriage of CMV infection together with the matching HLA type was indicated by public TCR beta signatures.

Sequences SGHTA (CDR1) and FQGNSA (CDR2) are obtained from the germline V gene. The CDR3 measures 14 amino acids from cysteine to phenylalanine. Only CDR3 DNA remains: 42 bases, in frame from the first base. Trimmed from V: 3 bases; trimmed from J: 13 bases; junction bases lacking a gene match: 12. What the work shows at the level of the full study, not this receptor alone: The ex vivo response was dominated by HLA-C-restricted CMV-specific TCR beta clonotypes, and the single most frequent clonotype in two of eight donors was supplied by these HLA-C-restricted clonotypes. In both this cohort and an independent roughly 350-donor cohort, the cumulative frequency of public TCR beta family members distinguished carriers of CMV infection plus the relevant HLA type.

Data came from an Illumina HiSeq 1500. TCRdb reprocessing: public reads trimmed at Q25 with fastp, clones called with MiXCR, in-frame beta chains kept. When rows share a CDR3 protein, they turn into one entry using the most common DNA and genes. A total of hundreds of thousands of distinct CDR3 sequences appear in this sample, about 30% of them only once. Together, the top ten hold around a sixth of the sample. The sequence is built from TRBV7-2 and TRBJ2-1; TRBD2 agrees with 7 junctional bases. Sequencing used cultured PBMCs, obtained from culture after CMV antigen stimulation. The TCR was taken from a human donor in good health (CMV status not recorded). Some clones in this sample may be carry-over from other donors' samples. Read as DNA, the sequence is TGTGCCAGCAGCTTTAGCGGGCACCAAGAGACCCAGTTCTTC. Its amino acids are CASSFSGHQETQFF.